In this sample, the clone carrying this T cell receptor (beta chain) turned up once. This sample was taken from a study of blood T cell repertoires in COVID-19. Study background: Donors in the United States, Italy and Spain gave samples during acute or convalescent COVID-19.

Trimming took off 3 bases at V and 7 bases at J, with 9 bases between the two ends. This CDR3 region has 12 residues. Per germline, CDR1 LNHDA and CDR2 SQIVND (reference sequence). TCRdb's copy holds only in-frame clones and misses some; the assay was immunoSEQ multiplex PCR. Among about 160,000 clones listed, roughly nine tenths were seen once. V and J are TRBV19 and TRBJ1-2; D is possibly TRBD1 (6 bases). The origin of this receptor is a woman between 65 and 79 years old with acute or convalescent COVID-19. The specimen was peripheral blood. Here the CDR3 reads CASSMAGVGYTF. The CDR3 DNA is TGTGCCAGTAGTATGGCAGGGGTTGGCTACACCTTC.